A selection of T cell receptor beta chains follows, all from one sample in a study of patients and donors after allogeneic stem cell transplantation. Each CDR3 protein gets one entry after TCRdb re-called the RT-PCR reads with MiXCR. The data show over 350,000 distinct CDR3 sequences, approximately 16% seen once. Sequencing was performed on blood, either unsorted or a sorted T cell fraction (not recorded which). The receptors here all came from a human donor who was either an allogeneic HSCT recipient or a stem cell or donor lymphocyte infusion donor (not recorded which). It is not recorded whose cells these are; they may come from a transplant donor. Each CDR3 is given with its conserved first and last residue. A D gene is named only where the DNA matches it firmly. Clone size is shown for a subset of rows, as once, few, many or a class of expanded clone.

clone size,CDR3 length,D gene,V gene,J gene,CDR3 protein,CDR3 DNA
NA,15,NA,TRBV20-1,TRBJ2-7,CSASDGRSSSYEQYF,TGCAGTGCTAGCGACGGGCGTTCGAGCTCCTACGAGCAGTACTTC
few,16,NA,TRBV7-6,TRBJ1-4,CASSLIRARGNEKLFF,NA
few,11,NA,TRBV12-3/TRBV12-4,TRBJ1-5,CASSFSGPQHF,TGTGCCAGCAGTTTTAGTGGGCCCCAGCATTTT
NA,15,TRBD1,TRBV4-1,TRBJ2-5,CASSHSDRGEETQYF,TGCGCCAGCAGCCATTCGGACAGGGGCGAAGAGACCCAGTACTTC
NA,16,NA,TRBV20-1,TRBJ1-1,CSASHPATAVNTEAFF,TGCAGTGCTAGCCACCCTGCTACGGCAGTGAACACTGAAGCTTTCTTT
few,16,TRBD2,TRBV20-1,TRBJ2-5,CSAQRPGLAGYGTQYF,TGCAGTGCTCAAAGACCGGGACTAGCGGGGTATGGGACCCAGTACTTC
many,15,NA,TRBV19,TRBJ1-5,CASSPGRQVNQPQHF,TGTGCCAGTAGTCCGGGAAGGCAGGTCAATCAGCCCCAGCATTTT
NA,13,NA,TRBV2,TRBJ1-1,CASSDDRNTEAFF,TGTGCCAGCAGTGACGACAGGAACACTGAAGCTTTCTTT
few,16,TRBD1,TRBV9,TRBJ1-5,CASSAGGQGRNQPQHF,TGTGCCAGCAGCGCCGGAGGACAGGGCCGAAATCAGCCCCAGCATTTT
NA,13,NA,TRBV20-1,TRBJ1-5,CSAWEGGNQPQHF,TGCAGTGCTTGGGAGGGGGGCAATCAGCCCCAGCATTTT
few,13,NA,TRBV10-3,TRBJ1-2,CAIMGVADYGYTF,TGTGCCATCATGGGGGTCGCGGACTATGGCTACACCTTC
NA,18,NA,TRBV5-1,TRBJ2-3,CASSLQPGKPTSTDTQYF,TGCGCCAGCAGCTTACAACCGGGAAAACCTACTAGCACAGATACGCAGTATTTT
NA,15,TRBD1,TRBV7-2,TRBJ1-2,CASSTGQGYNYGYTF,TGTGCCAGCAGTACGGGACAGGGGTACAACTATGGCTACACCTTC
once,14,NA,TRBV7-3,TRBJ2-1,CGPRRQQIYNEQFF,TGTGGCCCCCGGAGACAGCAAATTTACAATGAGCAGTTCTTC
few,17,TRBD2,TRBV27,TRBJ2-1,CASSLSKTGGSHNEQFF,TGTGCCAGCAGTTTATCGAAGACGGGGGGGAGTCACAATGAGCAGTTCTTC
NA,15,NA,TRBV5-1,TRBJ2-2,CASSLRQGPPGELFF,TGCGCCAGCAGCTTGAGGCAGGGGCCCCCCGGGGAGCTGTTTTTT
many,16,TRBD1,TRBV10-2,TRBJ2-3,CASTILDRVGTDTQYF,TGCGCCAGCACCATCCTGGACAGGGTCGGGACAGATACGCAGTATTTT
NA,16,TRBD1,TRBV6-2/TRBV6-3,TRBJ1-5,CASSYAGRGHDQPQHF,TGTGCCAGCAGTTACGCCGGTAGGGGGCATGATCAGCCCCAGCATTTT
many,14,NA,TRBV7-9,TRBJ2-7,CASSLVWSEGEQYF,TGTGCCAGCAGCTTAGTCTGGTCGGAGGGTGAGCAGTACTTC
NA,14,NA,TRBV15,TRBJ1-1,CATRTQGGNTEAFF,TGTGCCACCAGGACACAGGGTGGAAACACTGAAGCTTTCTTT
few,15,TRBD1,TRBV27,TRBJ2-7,CASSLYRGPSDEQYF,TGTGCCAGCAGTTTATACAGGGGGCCTAGCGACGAGCAGTACTTC
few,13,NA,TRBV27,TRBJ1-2,CASRALLDYGYTF,TGTGCCAGCAGGGCCCTTTTGGACTATGGCTACACCTTC
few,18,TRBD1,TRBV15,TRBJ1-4,CATSRDLGQGSPNEKLFF,TGTGCCACCAGCAGAGATCTGGGACAGGGATCACCAAATGAAAAACTGTTTTTT
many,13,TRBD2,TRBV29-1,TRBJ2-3,CSLLAGGSDTQYF,TGCAGCCTGTTAGCGGGTGGATCAGATACGCAGTATTTT
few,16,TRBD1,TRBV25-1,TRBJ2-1,CASSDTGTGPYNEQFF,TGTGCCAGCAGTGATACCGGGACAGGGCCCTACAATGAGCAGTTCTTC
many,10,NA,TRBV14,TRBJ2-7,CASSHYEQYF,TGTGCCAGCAGCCACTACGAGCAGTACTTC
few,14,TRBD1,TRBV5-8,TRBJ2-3,CASSWDRGTDTQYF,TGTGCCAGCAGCTGGGACAGGGGCACAGATACGCAGTATTTT
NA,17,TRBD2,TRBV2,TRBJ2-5,CASSDGLAVLGGETQYF,TGTGCCAGCAGTGACGGACTAGCGGTCTTGGGCGGGGAGACCCAGTACTTC
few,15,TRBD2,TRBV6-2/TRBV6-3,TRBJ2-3,CASSYGGGASDTQYF,TGTGCCAGCAGTTACGGCGGGGGGGCCTCAGATACGCAGTATTTT